This TCR beta chain was recorded in a study of blood T cell repertoires in COVID-19. For the study at large: Italy, Spain and the United States were the sources of the convalescent and acute COVID-19 samples. PBMCs, B-cell-depleted T cells, or T cells were the source of the cDNA or gDNA that made up the material.

In the source study's methods: Reference gene primer amplification yielded estimated nucleated cell counts. Assay used: immunoSEQ multiplex PCR; TCRdb lists only in-frame clones, some missing. From that table come the V and J calls and clone size; the DNA was used to work out D and trimming. This sample has about 220,000 clones, with approximately 80% found just once. The sequenced sample consisted of peripheral blood. This receptor was taken from a man in his forties or fifties who had recovered from COVID-19.

The CDR3 bases are TGCAGTGCTAGTCAACTAGCGGGAGTCGGGGAGCTGTTTTTT. It translates to CSASQLAGVGELFF. The rearrangement links TRBV20-1 to TRBJ2-2; 11 bases are a match to TRBD2. V gave up 3 bases and J gave up 7 bases; unmatched junction bases: 4. CDR3 length: 14 amino acids. Germline V lookup: CDR1 DFQATT, CDR2 SNEGSKA (reference sequence).